What follows are 23 T cell receptor beta chains derived from one specimen sequenced in a study of blood T cell repertoires in COVID-19 (dated by TCRdb to the early 2020s). Libraries were prepared through the immunoSEQ multiplex PCR assay. The source is immuneACCESS, and TCRdb retained only in-frame sequences with V and J called. Part of the clones is not carried over; for the studies checked, unresolved V genes explain less than half of this, and the remainder is unexplained. Within this sample are 200,000 to 250,000 clones, with 80% to 90% of them counted one time only. The top ten constitute roughly 8.7% of the sample. Sequencing input: peripheral blood. The receptors originated from a man aged 50-60 years with active or convalescent COVID-19.

J is TRBJ1-4 and V is TRBV15, with D unclear. Germline values: CDR1 LNHNV, CDR2 YYDKDF (reference sequence). This CDR3 has 15 amino acids. V was shortened by 0 bases and J by 1 base, with 6 bases between the two germline ends. CDR3 in amino acids: CATSRDGGTNEKLFF. In DNA, the CDR3 is TGTGCCACCAGCAGAGATGGAGGAACTAATGAAAAACTGTTTTTT.

This chain joins TRBV4-3 and TRBJ2-2; TRBD2 aligns across 12 bases. Germline V gene lookup returns CDR1 LGHNA and CDR2 YSLEER. This CDR3 region has 19 residues. V was clipped by 1 base and J by 7 bases; unmatched bases: 13. The CDR3 bases are TGCGCCAGCAGCCAAGCCAGACACCGACTAGCGGGGGTGGGCGGGGAGCTGTTTTTT. It yields the protein CASSQARHRLAGVGGELFF.

The genes are TRBV29-1 and TRBJ1-5, with a tentative D call TRBD1 (6 bases). Germline V gene data show CDR1 as SQVTM and CDR2 as ANQGSEA. The ends were cut back, 7 bases at V and 5 bases at J, with 12 bases in the middle. This CDR3 has 12 residues. In nucleotides, the CDR3 is TGCAGCGCCGGACAGATCGATCAGCCCCAGCATTTT. It codes for CSAGQIDQPQHF.

This chain uses TRBV7-2 with TRBJ2-2; possible D gene TRBD2, 6 bases. V was shortened by 6 bases and J by 2 bases, with 13 bases between the two germline ends. The length of the CDR3 is 15 residues. CDR1 and CDR2 from the germline V gene are SGHTA and FQGNSA. The CDR3, as DNA: TGTGCCAGCAGTTTCTATAGCGGAAACACCGGGGAGCTGTTTTTT. Its protein is CASSFYSGNTGELFF.

The V call is TRBV3-1 (or the pseudogene TRBV3-2), the J call TRBJ1-4, with 7 bases that match TRBD1. Germline CDR1 and CDR2: LGHDT and YNNKEL (reference sequence). The CDR3 runs 15 residues. Unmatched junction bases numbered 3, after V lost 4 bases and J lost 1 base. The CDR3 sequence is CASSLRQGTNEKLFF. Written as DNA, the CDR3 is TGTGCCAGCAGCCTTCGACAGGGAACTAATGAAAAACTGTTTTTT.

The gene calls are TRBV5-4 and TRBJ1-3; 10 bases are shared with TRBD1. Germline loops: CDR1 SGHNT, CDR2 YYREEE (reference sequence). CDR3 size: 16 residues. Trimming at V came to 4 bases and at J to 1 base, leaving 5 bases not matched to a gene. The DNA of the CDR3 is TGTGCCAGCAGCAGGGACAGGGGATGGTCTGGAAACACCATATATTTT. It specifies CASSRDRGWSGNTIYF.

This clone occurred once. The CDR3 region has the DNA TGTGCCAGCAGCTTAGAAGTATCCGTCGGCGGGCACCTCACAGATACGCAGTATTTT. This gives the protein CASSLEVSVGGHLTDTQYF. The chain has TRBV13 and TRBJ2-3; a weak D match, TRBD2 (5 bases). V shed 1 base and J shed 2 bases, with 22 bases lying between them. Germline CDR1 reads PRHDT; CDR2 reads FYEKMQ (reference sequence). This CDR3 region has 19 residues.

This chain connects TRBV6-5 to TRBJ2-5; 9 bases agree with TRBD1. V shed 5 bases and J 5 bases; nucleotides not matched to a gene: 3. The V gene's germline CDR1 is MNHEY and CDR2 SVGAGI. The CDR3 sequence is 13 residues long. The DNA of the CDR3 is TGTGCCAGCAGTCACAGGGGGCTTGAGACCCAGTACTTC. Its translation is CASSHRGLETQYF.

The chain links TRBV12-3 or TRBV12-4 to TRBJ1-6; tentative D call: TRBD1 (6 bases). V was cut by 6 bases and J by 9 bases, with 12 bases left in between. The CDR3 has 13 residues. This CDR3 is CASSRGLGSPLHF. CDR3 in DNA: TGTGCCAGCAGCAGGGGTTTGGGTTCACCCCTCCACTTT.

This chain uses TRBV10-3 with TRBJ2-7; TRBD2 agrees at 9 bases. This CDR3 region has 14 residues. J was trimmed by 2 bases and V by 6 bases; bases with no gene match: 5. Per the germline V gene, CDR1 is ENHRY and CDR2 is SYGVKD. This chain's CDR3 is CAIRLAGETYEQYF. For the CDR3, the DNA is TGTGCCATCAGGTTAGCGGGAGAGACCTACGAGCAGTACTTC.

The chain has TRBV9 and TRBJ2-1, with 9 bases lining up with TRBD2. The CDR3 has 13 residues. V lost 2 bases to trimming and J lost 13 bases; unmatched junction nucleotides: 7. The germline V gene encodes CDR1 SGDLS and CDR2 YYNGEE. CDR3 nucleotides: TGTGCCAGCAGCGTTCTGTCTAGCGGGGTTCAGTTCTTC. Protein sequence: CASSVLSSGVQFF.

J is TRBJ1-2 and V is TRBV4-2, with 7 bases that match TRBD1. Trimming took 3 bases from V and 4 from J; bases not matched to a gene: 5. This CDR3 has 14 amino acids. From germline, CDR1 is LGHNA and CDR2 YNFKEQ. The CDR3 region is CASSHLTGIYGYTF. CDR3 coding DNA: TGTGCCAGCAGCCACCTGACAGGGATCTATGGCTACACCTTC.

There are a few counts of this clone. The chain joins TRBV11-3 to TRBJ2-6; D is undetermined. Trimming pared 5 bases from V and 2 bases from J, leaving 7 bases between. CDR3 size: 14 residues. Germline CDR1 and CDR2: SGHNT and YENEEA. CDR3 protein: CASSRSPGANVLTF. The CDR3 DNA reads as TGTGCCAGCAGCCGGAGCCCTGGGGCCAACGTCCTGACTTTC.

The CDR3 coding sequence is TGTGCCAGCACCCACGGAGGGGCTGGGGCCAACGTCCTGACTTTC. It codes for CASTHGGAGANVLTF. The chain carries TRBV6-5 and TRBJ2-6; a possible D gene is TRBD2 (6 bases). Germline V CDR1 and CDR2: MNHEY, SVGAGI. Trimming shortened V by 7 bases and J by 2 bases, and 12 bases separated the two germline ends. This CDR3 has 15 residues.

DNA of the CDR3: TGTGCCAGCAGTTTTAGTCCGGGTGAGATCGGCTATGGCTACACCTTC. Protein product: CASSFSPGEIGYGYTF. The chain is built from TRBV6-2 or TRBV6-3 and TRBJ1-2; D is uncertain. The CDR3 spans 16 residues. The V gene lost 4 bases and the J gene lost 4 bases, with 19 bases spanning the gap. Germline V gives CDR1 MNHEY, CDR2 SVGEGT.

J is TRBJ2-2 and V is TRBV5-6; D is undetermined. Germline CDR1 is SGHDT and CDR2 is YYEEEE. The CDR3 is made up of 13 amino acids. V was shortened by 2 bases and J by 3 bases, with 5 bases between the two germline ends. DNA of the CDR3: TGTGCCAGCAGCTTCACTTACACCGGGGAGCTGTTTTTT. It specifies CASSFTYTGELFF.

The sample holds one count of this clone. The chain uses TRBV20-1 and TRBJ1-2, with D maybe TRBD1 (6 bases). Germline assignment: CDR1 DFQATT and CDR2 SNEGSKA (reference sequence). The CDR3 is 11 residues long. Trimming removed 3 bases at V and 7 bases at J, with 9 bases between. The CDR3 loop is CSASTRGGYTF. The CDR3, as DNA: TGCAGTGCTAGTACCAGGGGTGGCTACACCTTC.

The chain recombines TRBV15 with TRBJ1-5, with 8 bases lining up with TRBD1. The V gene's germline CDR1 is LNHNV and CDR2 YYDKDF (reference sequence). V lost 3 bases, J lost 0 bases, and 10 bases stayed unmatched. This CDR3 has 18 amino acids. The CDR3 region has the DNA TGTGCCACCAGCAGGGAAAAAACAGGACAGGGTAGCAATCAGCCCCAGCATTTT. Translated, it gives CATSREKTGQGSNQPQHF.

This clone was picked up a small number of times. This sequence joins TRBV16 and TRBJ1-2; perhaps TRBD1 as D (6 bases). There are 14 residues in the CDR3. V lost 0 bases to trimming and J lost 4 bases, with 9 bases between them. Germline V gives CDR1 KGHSY, CDR2 FQNENV. CDR3 nucleotides: TGTGCCAGCAGCCAATCGCAAGGGGGCTATGGCTACACCTTC. Encoded protein: CASSQSQGGYGYTF.

The table lists this clone with a count of one. V is TRBV10-1 and J is TRBJ1-3; no firm D call. Trimming took off 6 bases at V and 0 bases at J, with 12 bases between the two ends. The CDR3 loop spans 15 amino acids. CDR1 and CDR2 from the germline V gene are WNHNN and SYGVQD (reference sequence). CDR3 sequence (DNA): TGCGCCAGCAGAGCCGGGAGTATCTCTGGAAACACCATATATTTT. Protein sequence: CASRAGSISGNTIYF.

The CDR3 spells CASSPRSVSGNTIYF. The CDR3 bases are TGTGCCAGCTCACCACGGTCGGTCTCTGGAAACACCATATATTTT. The rearrangement joins TRBV18 to TRBJ1-3, with D hard to call. The V gene lost 1 base and the J gene lost 0 bases, with 7 bases spanning the gap. Germline V gives CDR1 KGHSH, CDR2 LQKENI. The CDR3 has 15 residues.

This chain joins TRBV28 and TRBJ1-3; D remains ambiguous. The CDR3 is 16 residues long. V was trimmed by 4 bases and J by 0 bases, leaving 13 bases between them. CDR1 and CDR2 from the germline V gene are MDHEN and SYDVKM. Here the CDR3 reads CASSSLGRGSGNTIYF. CDR3 bases: TGTGCCAGCAGTTCCCTAGGACGGGGCTCTGGAAACACCATATATTTT. The full variable domain, rest sourced from reference TRBV28 and TRBJ1-3, is DVKVTQSSRYLVKRTGEKVFLECVQDMDHENMFWYRQDPGLGLRLIYFSYDVKMKEKGDIPEGYSVSREKKERFSLILESASTNQTSMYLCASSSLGRGSGNTIYFGEGSWLTVV.

V is TRBV28 and J is TRBJ1-5, with a weak D call TRBD1 (6 bases). The CDR3 extends over 13 amino acids. V dropped 6 bases and J dropped 3 bases, with 9 bases sitting between them. The germline CDR1 and CDR2 sequences are MDHEN and SYDVKM. In nucleotides, the CDR3 is TGTGCCAGCAGCCGGACAGTCAATCAGCCCCAGCATTTT. It specifies CASSRTVNQPQHF.